These T cell receptor beta chains were read from a single sample in a study of shared clonotypes between healthy human individuals. This table comes from immunoSEQ multiplex PCR, and its TCRdb copy is limited to in-frame clones, with some not included. The repertoire holds 2 million to 2.5 million clones, with more than 85% as singletons. The sample comprised naive CD4+ T cells from PBMCs. The receptors come from a man between 18 and 35 years old in good health. Some clones in this sample may be carry-over from other donors' samples. Each CDR3 is given with its conserved first and last residue. The D gene is left open where the match is weak. The size of a clone is reported for some rows only, either as once, few or many, or as a class for expanded clones.

V gene: TRBV27; clone size: NA; D gene: TRBD1; J gene: TRBJ2-3; CDR3 DNA: TGTGCCAGCAGTAACGACAGGGTAGGGGCAGATACGCAGTATTTT; CDR3 protein: CASSNDRVGADTQYF
V gene: TRBV7-6; clone size: NA; D gene: TRBD1; J gene: TRBJ1-1; CDR3 DNA: TGTGCCAGCACCCAGGGGGGCCCTAACACTGAAGCTTTCTTT; CDR3 protein: CASTQGGPNTEAFF
V gene: TRBV2; clone size: NA; D gene: NA; J gene: TRBJ2-1; CDR3 DNA: TGTGCCAGCAGTACCGGGACTCACTCCCCCTACAATGAGCAGTTCTTC; CDR3 protein: CASSTGTHSPYNEQFF
V gene: TRBV28; clone size: NA; D gene: TRBD1; J gene: TRBJ2-3; CDR3 DNA: TGTGCCAGCAGTCTCCCACAGGGGTCGAATACGCAGTATTTT; CDR3 protein: CASSLPQGSNTQYF
V gene: TRBV10-3; clone size: NA; D gene: TRBD2; J gene: TRBJ2-1; CDR3 DNA: TGTGCCATCAGTGAGTCACTAGCGGGTGGGTCTTACAATGAGCAGTTCTTC; CDR3 protein: CAISESLAGGSYNEQFF
V gene: TRBV5-6; clone size: NA; D gene: NA; J gene: TRBJ1-3; CDR3 DNA: TGTGCCAGCAGCTTAGGGGTCTCTGGAAACACCATATATTTT; CDR3 protein: CASSLGVSGNTIYF
V gene: TRBV6-4; clone size: NA; D gene: NA; J gene: TRBJ1-1; CDR3 DNA: TGTGCCAGCAGGGCAGGGGTGATGAACACTGAAGCTTTCTTT; CDR3 protein: CASRAGVMNTEAFF
V gene: TRBV30; clone size: NA; D gene: NA; J gene: TRBJ2-7; CDR3 DNA: TGTGCCTGGAGACCAGGGGCGAGGGAGCAGTACTTC; CDR3 protein: CAWRPGAREQYF
V gene: TRBV28; clone size: NA; D gene: NA; J gene: TRBJ1-1; CDR3 DNA: TGTGCCAGCTCACCGGGCAGGGAGGCTGAAGCTTTCTTT; CDR3 protein: CASSPGREAEAFF
V gene: TRBV7-9; clone size: NA; D gene: NA; J gene: TRBJ2-3; CDR3 DNA: TGTGCCAGCAGCTTCGTAATACAGGAGTCTACGCAGTATTTT; CDR3 protein: CASSFVIQESTQYF
V gene: TRBV11-3; clone size: NA; D gene: NA; J gene: TRBJ2-5; CDR3 DNA: TGTGCCAGCAGCCCCTTCACAGGGGGGGGAGAGACCCAGTACTTC; CDR3 protein: CASSPFTGGGETQYF
V gene: TRBV7-9; clone size: few; D gene: NA; J gene: TRBJ1-1; CDR3 DNA: TGTGCCAGCAGCACCTACAAGAACACTGAAGCTTTCTTT; CDR3 protein: CASSTYKNTEAFF
V gene: TRBV2; clone size: NA; D gene: NA; J gene: TRBJ1-2; CDR3 DNA: TGTGCCAGCAGTGGGTCCGGAGATTATGGCTACACCTTC; CDR3 protein: CASSGSGDYGYTF
V gene: TRBV16; clone size: NA; D gene: NA; J gene: TRBJ1-5; CDR3 DNA: TGTGCCAGCAGCCAATCTAGGAATCAGCCCCAGCATTTT; CDR3 protein: CASSQSRNQPQHF
V gene: TRBV9; clone size: NA; D gene: NA; J gene: TRBJ2-3; CDR3 DNA: TGTGCCAGCAGCGTAGGGGCGGGAGATACGCAGTATTTT; CDR3 protein: CASSVGAGDTQYF
V gene: TRBV6-5; clone size: NA; D gene: NA; J gene: TRBJ2-7; CDR3 DNA: TGTGCCAGCGCAGGTCTGAGCCCCTACGAGCAGTACTTC; CDR3 protein: CASAGLSPYEQYF
V gene: TRBV2; clone size: NA; D gene: TRBD2; J gene: TRBJ2-1; CDR3 DNA: TGTGCCAGCAAAACCGGGACTAGCTACAATGAGCAGTTCTTC; CDR3 protein: CASKTGTSYNEQFF
V gene: TRBV10-3; clone size: NA; D gene: NA; J gene: TRBJ2-7; CDR3 DNA: TGTGCCATCAGTGAGTCCGGAGGGGAGCAGTACTTC; CDR3 protein: CAISESGGEQYF
V gene: TRBV7-9; clone size: once; D gene: NA; J gene: TRBJ2-1; CDR3 DNA: TGTGCCAGCAGCGCCGGGGGAATTGAGCAGTTCTTC; CDR3 protein: CASSAGGIEQFF
V gene: TRBV28; clone size: NA; D gene: NA; J gene: TRBJ1-2; CDR3 DNA: TGTGCCAGCAGTTTATCCTGGGACCCCCTGGATGGCTACACCTTC; CDR3 protein: CASSLSWDPLDGYTF
V gene: TRBV5-6; clone size: NA; D gene: TRBD2; J gene: TRBJ2-7; CDR3 DNA: TGTGCCAGCAGCTTTGGGGAGGGGCAAACTAGCGGGAGAATCTACGAGCAGTACTTC; CDR3 protein: CASSFGEGQTSGRIYEQYF
V gene: TRBV5-1; clone size: NA; D gene: NA; J gene: TRBJ2-3; CDR3 DNA: TGCGCCAGCAGCTTGGGAACCCTAGCACTTACAGATACGCAGTATTTT; CDR3 protein: CASSLGTLALTDTQYF
V gene: TRBV7-2; clone size: NA; D gene: NA; J gene: TRBJ2-7; CDR3 DNA: TGTGCCAGCAGCTTAGGATCTAGAGACGGCGAGCAGTACTTC; CDR3 protein: CASSLGSRDGEQYF
V gene: TRBV27; clone size: NA; D gene: TRBD1; J gene: TRBJ1-1; CDR3 DNA: TGTGCCAGCAGTTTATCCCCCAAATTGACAGGGTCAAACACTGAAGCTTTCTTT; CDR3 protein: CASSLSPKLTGSNTEAFF
V gene: TRBV4-2; clone size: NA; D gene: TRBD1; J gene: TRBJ1-2; CDR3 DNA: TGTGCCAGCAGCCAAGCGGGACAGGCGGTAGGTGGCTACACCTTC; CDR3 protein: CASSQAGQAVGGYTF
V gene: TRBV28; clone size: NA; D gene: TRBD1; J gene: TRBJ2-4; CDR3 DNA: TGTGCCAGCAGTCCTACAGGGGTGGGGGTATCCAAAAACATTCAGTACTTC; CDR3 protein: CASSPTGVGVSKNIQYF
V gene: TRBV2; clone size: NA; D gene: TRBD1; J gene: TRBJ2-5; CDR3 DNA: TGTGCCAGCAGTGACGGACAGGGGCGAGGGGAGACCCAGTACTTC; CDR3 protein: CASSDGQGRGETQYF
V gene: TRBV19; clone size: NA; D gene: NA; J gene: TRBJ1-2; CDR3 DNA: TGTGCCAGTAACAGAGGGGGAAACTATGGCTACACCTTC; CDR3 protein: CASNRGGNYGYTF
V gene: TRBV28; clone size: NA; D gene: NA; J gene: TRBJ1-2; CDR3 DNA: TGTGCCAGCAGTTTGGCGGGGGCCCAAAACTATGGCTACACCTTC; CDR3 protein: CASSLAGAQNYGYTF
V gene: TRBV6-4; clone size: NA; D gene: NA; J gene: TRBJ2-2; CDR3 DNA: TGTGCCAGCACAAGGGACTCCGGATCCGGGGAGCTGTTTTTT; CDR3 protein: CASTRDSGSGELFF
V gene: TRBV7-3; clone size: NA; D gene: NA; J gene: TRBJ2-6; CDR3 DNA: TGTGCCAGCAGCCCAGGACATGTTGCGGCCAACGTCCTGACTTTC; CDR3 protein: CASSPGHVAANVLTF
V gene: TRBV5-1; clone size: NA; D gene: NA; J gene: TRBJ2-7; CDR3 DNA: TGCGCCAGCAGCCCGCGGCAGGGGTACGAGCAGTACTTC; CDR3 protein: CASSPRQGYEQYF
V gene: TRBV19; clone size: NA; D gene: NA; J gene: TRBJ2-7; CDR3 DNA: TGTGCCAGTAGTATAAGTGAAGGCTACGAGCAGTACTTC; CDR3 protein: CASSISEGYEQYF
V gene: TRBV18; clone size: NA; D gene: NA; J gene: TRBJ2-1; CDR3 DNA: TGTGCCAGCTCAAAGGTCTCCCCGAGGGACAATGAGCAGTTCTTC; CDR3 protein: CASSKVSPRDNEQFF
V gene: TRBV5-1; clone size: NA; D gene: TRBD1; J gene: TRBJ1-2; CDR3 DNA: TGCGCCAGCAGCTTAGAAGGACAGGTGGTATGGTATGGCTACACCTTC; CDR3 protein: CASSLEGQVVWYGYTF
V gene: TRBV30; clone size: NA; D gene: TRBD2; J gene: TRBJ2-1; CDR3 DNA: TGTGCCTGGACCAAGGGTCTAGCGGGTTCAAGGAGTGAGCAGTTCTTC; CDR3 protein: CAWTKGLAGSRSEQFF